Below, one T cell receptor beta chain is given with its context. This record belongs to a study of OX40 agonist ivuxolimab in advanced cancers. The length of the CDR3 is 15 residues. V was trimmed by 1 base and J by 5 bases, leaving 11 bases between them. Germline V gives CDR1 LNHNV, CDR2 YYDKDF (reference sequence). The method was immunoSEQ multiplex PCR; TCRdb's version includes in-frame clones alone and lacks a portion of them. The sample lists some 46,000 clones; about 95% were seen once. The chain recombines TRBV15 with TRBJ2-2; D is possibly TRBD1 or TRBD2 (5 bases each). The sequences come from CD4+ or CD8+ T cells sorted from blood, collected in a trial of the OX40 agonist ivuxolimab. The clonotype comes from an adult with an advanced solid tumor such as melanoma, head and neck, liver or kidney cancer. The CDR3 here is CATSRVGGATGELFF. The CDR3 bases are TGTGCCACCAGCAGAGTTGGGGGAGCTACCGGGGAGCTGTTTTTT. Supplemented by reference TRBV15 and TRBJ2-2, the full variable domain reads DAMVIQNPRYQVTQFGKPVTLSCSQTLNHNVMYWYQQKSSQAPKLLFHYYDKDFNNEADTPDNFQSRRPNTSFCFLDIRSPGLGDTAMYLCATSRVGGATGELFFGEGSRLTVL.